This T cell receptor (beta chain) originates from a study of Graves' ophthalmopathy and Graves' hyperthyroidism. Study as a whole: Stable hyperthyroidism meant no progression to ophthalmopathy within 18 months of follow-up.

CDR1 is DFQATT, CDR2 SNEGSKA, per germline (reference sequence). This CDR3 comprises 14 residues. The study amplified TCR beta CDR3 regions using RNA transcripts. First-round RT-PCR used HTBI primers; second-round multiplex PCR followed. One entry per CDR3 protein results from TCRdb running MiXCR on the multiplex PCR reads. The sample has around 520,000 distinct CDR3 sequences, 35% to 40% seen once. Comment on this clonotype: This may come from a read error, since a much larger clone is one base off.

The sequencing sample was made of peripheral blood or thyroid tissue (not recorded which). This chain connects TRBV20-1 to TRBJ1-3; TRBD1 is a possible D gene (5 bases). The TCR comes from an adult man with Graves' hyperthyroidism. The chain's CDR3 is CGASLQGSGNTIYF. CDR3 sequence (DNA): TGCGGTGCTAGTCTTCAGGGCTCTGGAAACACCATATATTTT.